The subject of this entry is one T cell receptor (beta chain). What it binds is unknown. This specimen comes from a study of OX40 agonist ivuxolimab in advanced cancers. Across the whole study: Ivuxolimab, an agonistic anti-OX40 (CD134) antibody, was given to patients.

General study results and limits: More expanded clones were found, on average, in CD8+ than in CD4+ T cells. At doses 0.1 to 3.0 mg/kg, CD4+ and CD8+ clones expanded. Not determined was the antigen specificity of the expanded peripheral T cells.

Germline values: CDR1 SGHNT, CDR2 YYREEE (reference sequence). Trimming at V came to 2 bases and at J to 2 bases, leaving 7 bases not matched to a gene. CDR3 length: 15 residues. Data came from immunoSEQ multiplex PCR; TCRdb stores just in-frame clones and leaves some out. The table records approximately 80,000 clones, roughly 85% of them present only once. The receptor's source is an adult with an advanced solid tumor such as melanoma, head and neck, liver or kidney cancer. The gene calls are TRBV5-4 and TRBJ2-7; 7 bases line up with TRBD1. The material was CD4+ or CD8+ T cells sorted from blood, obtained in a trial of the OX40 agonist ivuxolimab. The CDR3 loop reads CASSLSLGGPYEQYF. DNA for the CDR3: TGTGCCAGCAGCTTAAGCTTAGGGGGCCCCTACGAGCAGTACTTC.